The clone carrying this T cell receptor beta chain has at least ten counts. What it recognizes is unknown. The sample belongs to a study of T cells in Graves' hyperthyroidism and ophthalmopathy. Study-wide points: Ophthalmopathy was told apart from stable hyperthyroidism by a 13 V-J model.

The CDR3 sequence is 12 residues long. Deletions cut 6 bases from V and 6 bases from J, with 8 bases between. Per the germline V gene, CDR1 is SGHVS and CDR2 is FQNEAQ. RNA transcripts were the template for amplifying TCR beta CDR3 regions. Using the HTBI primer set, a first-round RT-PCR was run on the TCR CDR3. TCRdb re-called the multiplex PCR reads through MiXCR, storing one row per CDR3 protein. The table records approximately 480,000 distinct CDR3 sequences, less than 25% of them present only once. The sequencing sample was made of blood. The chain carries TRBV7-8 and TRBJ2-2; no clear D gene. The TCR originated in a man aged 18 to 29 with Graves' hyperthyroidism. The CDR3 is CASSILPGELFF. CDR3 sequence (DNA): TGTGCCAGCAGTATTCTCCCCGGGGAGCTGTTTTTT.